This T cell receptor (beta chain) was sequenced during a study of cytomegalovirus exposure and HLA in healthy donors. Sequencing used immunoSEQ multiplex PCR; TCRdb keeps in-frame clones, though not all of them. The sample carries 100,000 to 150,000 clones, 85% to 90% recorded once. To note about this clone: Its specificity is not known.

Broader study findings: High specificity and sensitivity for cytomegalovirus status were reported for the classifier.

Sample: PBMCs. The TCR was taken from a young woman in good health and CMV-seronegative.

CDR3 sequence reads: CASGGIQETQYF. CDR3 sequence (DNA): TGTGCCAGCGGGGGCATTCAAGAGACCCAGTACTTC. The V and J genes are TRBV7-6 and TRBJ2-5; a possible D gene is TRBD1 (6 bases). Trimming removed 8 bases from V and 2 bases from J, with 9 bases in between. Germline assignment: CDR1 SGHVS and CDR2 FNYEAQ. CDR3 size: 12 residues. Variable domain in full (rest from reference TRBV7-6 and TRBJ2-5): GAGVSQSPRYKVTKRGQDVALRCDPISGHVSLYWYRQALGQGPEFLTYFNYEAQQDKSGLPNDRFSAERPEGSISTLTIQRTEQRDSAMYRCASGGIQETQYFGPGTRLLVL.